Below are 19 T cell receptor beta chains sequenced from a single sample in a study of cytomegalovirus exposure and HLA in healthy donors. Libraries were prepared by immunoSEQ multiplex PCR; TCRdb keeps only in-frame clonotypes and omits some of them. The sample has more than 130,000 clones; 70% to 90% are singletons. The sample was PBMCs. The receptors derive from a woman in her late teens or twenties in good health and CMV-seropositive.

CDR3 nucleotides: TGCGCCAGCACCTCCTGGCGAGGCAGCGACACAGATACGCAGTATTTT. It specifies CASTSWRGSDTDTQYF. The chain carries TRBV5-1 and TRBJ2-3; no reliable D call. From germline, CDR1 is SGHRS and CDR2 YFSETQ. The CDR3 is made up of 16 amino acids. V lost 6 bases to trimming and J lost 2 bases, with 19 bases between them. The full variable domain, completed using reference TRBV5-1 and TRBJ2-3, is KAGVTQTPRYLIKTRGQQVTLSCSPISGHRSVSWYQQTPGQGLQFLFEYFSETQRNKGNFPGRFSGRQFSNSRSEMNVSTLELGDSALYLCASTSWRGSDTDTQYFGPGTRLTVL.

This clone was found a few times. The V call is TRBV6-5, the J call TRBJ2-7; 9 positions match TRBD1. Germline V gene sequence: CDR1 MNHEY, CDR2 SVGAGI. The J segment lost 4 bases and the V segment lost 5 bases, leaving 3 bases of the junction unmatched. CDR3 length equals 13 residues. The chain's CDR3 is CASSRGQGYEQYF. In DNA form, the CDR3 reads TGTGCCAGCAGTCGGGGACAGGGTTACGAGCAGTACTTC.

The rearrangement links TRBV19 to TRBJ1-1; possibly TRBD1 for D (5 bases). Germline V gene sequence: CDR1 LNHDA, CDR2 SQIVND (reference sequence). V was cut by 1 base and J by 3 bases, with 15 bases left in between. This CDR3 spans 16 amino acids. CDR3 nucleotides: TGTGCCAGTAGTATAGGCAGGGTGGGGAGGGACACTGAAGCTTTCTTT. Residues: CASSIGRVGRDTEAFF.

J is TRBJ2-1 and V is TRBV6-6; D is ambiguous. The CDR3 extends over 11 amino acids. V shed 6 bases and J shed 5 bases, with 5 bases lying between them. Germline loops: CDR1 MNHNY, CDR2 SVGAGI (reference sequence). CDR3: CASSFDNEQFF. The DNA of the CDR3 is TGTGCCAGCAGCTTTGACAATGAGCAGTTCTTC.

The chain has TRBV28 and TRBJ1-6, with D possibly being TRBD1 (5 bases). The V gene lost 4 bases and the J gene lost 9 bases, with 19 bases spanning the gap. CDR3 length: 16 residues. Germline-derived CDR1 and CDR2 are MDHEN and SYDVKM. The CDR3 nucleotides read TGTGCCAGCAGTTCCCGCATCATGGGGCTCTTTTCACCCCTCCACTTT. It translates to CASSSRIMGLFSPLHF.

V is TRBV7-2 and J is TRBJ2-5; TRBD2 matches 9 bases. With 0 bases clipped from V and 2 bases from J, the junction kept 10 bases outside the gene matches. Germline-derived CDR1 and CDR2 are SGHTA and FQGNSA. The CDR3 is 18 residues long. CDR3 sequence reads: CASSLARWRGGIQETQYF. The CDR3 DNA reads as TGTGCCAGCAGCTTAGCGCGTTGGCGGGGGGGCATTCAAGAGACCCAGTACTTC.

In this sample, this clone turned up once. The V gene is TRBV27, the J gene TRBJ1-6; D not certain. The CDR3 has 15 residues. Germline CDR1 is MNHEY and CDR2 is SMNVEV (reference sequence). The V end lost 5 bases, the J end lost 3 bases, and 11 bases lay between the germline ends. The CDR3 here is CASSINGDYNSPLHF. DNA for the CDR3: TGTGCCAGCAGTATAAACGGTGACTATAATTCACCCCTCCACTTT.

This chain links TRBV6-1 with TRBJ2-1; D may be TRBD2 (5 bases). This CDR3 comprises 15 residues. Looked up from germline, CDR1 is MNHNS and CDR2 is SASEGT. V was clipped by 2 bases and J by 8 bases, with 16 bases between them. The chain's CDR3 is CASSEMAGRVDEQFF. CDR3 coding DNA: TGTGCCAGCAGTGAAATGGCGGGCCGGGTCGATGAGCAGTTCTTC.

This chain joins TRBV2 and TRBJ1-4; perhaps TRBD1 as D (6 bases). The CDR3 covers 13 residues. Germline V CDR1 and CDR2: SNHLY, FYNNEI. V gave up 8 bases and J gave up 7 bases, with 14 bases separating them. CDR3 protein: CASADSVREKLFF. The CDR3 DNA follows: TGTGCCAGCGCGGACAGTGTCCGTGAAAAACTGTTTTTT. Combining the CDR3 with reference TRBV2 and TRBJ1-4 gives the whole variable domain EPEVTQTPSHQVTQMGQEVILRCVPISNHLYFYWYRQILGQKVEFLVSFYNNEISEKSEIFDDQFSVERPDGSNFTLKIRSTKLEDSAMYFCASADSVREKLFFGSGTQLSVL.

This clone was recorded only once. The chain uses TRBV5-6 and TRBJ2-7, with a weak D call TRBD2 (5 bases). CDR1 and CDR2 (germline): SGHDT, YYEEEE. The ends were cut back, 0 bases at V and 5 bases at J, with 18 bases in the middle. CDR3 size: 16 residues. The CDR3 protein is CASSLEHPGIGNEQYF. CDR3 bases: TGTGCCAGCAGCTTGGAGCACCCGGGGATCGGGAACGAGCAGTACTTC.

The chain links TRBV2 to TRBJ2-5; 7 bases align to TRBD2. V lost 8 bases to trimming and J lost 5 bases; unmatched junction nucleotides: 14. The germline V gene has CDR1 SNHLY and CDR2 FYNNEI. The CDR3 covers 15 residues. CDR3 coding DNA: TGTGCCAGCTCCTTTTCTGATGGCGGGGGTGAGACCCAGTACTTC. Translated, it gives CASSFSDGGGETQYF.

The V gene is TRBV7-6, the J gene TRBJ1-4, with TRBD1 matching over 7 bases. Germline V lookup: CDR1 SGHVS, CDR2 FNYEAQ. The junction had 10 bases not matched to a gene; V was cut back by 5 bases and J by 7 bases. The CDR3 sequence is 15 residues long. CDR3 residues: CASSPTGTVGEKLFF. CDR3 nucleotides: TGTGCCAGCAGCCCCACCGGGACAGTAGGTGAAAAACTGTTTTTT. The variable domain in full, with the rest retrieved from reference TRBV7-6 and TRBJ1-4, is GAGVSQSPRYKVTKRGQDVALRCDPISGHVSLYWYRQALGQGPEFLTYFNYEAQQDKSGLPNDRFSAERPEGSISTLTIQRTEQRDSAMYRCASSPTGTVGEKLFFGSGTQLSVL.

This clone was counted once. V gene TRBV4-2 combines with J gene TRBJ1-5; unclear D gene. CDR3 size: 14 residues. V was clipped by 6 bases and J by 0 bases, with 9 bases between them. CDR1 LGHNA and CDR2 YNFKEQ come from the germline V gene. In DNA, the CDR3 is TGTGCCAGCAGTGGCCAGGTTAGCAATCAGCCCCAGCATTTT. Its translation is CASSGQVSNQPQHF.

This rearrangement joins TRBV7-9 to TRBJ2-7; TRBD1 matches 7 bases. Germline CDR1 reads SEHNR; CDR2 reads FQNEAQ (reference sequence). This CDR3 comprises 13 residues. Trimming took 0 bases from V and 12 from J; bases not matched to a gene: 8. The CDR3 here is CASSLAHQGVRYF. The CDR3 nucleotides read TGTGCCAGCAGCTTAGCCCACCAGGGGGTACGGTACTTC.

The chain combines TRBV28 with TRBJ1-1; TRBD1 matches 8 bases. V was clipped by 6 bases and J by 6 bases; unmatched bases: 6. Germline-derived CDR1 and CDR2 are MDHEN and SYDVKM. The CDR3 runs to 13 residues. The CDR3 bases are TGTGCCAGCAGACCCGGACAGGGCTCTGAAGCTTTCTTT. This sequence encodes CASRPGQGSEAFF.

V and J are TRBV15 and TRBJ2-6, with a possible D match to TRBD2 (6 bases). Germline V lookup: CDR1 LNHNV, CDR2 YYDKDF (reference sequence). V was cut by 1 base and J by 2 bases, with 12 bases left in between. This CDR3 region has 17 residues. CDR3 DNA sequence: TGTGCCACCAGCAGAGGTCGACGGGGGACTGGGGCCAACGTCCTGACTTTC. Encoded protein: CATSRGRRGTGANVLTF.

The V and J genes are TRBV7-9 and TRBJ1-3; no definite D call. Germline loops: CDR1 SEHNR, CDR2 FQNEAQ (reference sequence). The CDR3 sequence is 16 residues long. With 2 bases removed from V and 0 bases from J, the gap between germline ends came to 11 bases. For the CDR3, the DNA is TGTGCCAGCAGCTTAAATCTGCGGGTCTCTGGAAACACCATATATTTT. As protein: CASSLNLRVSGNTIYF.

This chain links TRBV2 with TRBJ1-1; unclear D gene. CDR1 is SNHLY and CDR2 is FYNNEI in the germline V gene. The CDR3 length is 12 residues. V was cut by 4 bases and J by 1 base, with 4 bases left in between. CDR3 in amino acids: CASSARNTEAFF. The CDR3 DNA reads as TGTGCCAGCAGTGCCAGGAACACTGAAGCTTTCTTT.

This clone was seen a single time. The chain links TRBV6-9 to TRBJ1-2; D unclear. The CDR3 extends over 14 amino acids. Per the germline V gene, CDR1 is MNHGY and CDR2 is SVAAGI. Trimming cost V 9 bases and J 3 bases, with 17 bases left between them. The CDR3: CARPPGHGDYGYTF. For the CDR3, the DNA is TGTGCCAGGCCTCCGGGCCACGGGGACTATGGCTACACCTTC.